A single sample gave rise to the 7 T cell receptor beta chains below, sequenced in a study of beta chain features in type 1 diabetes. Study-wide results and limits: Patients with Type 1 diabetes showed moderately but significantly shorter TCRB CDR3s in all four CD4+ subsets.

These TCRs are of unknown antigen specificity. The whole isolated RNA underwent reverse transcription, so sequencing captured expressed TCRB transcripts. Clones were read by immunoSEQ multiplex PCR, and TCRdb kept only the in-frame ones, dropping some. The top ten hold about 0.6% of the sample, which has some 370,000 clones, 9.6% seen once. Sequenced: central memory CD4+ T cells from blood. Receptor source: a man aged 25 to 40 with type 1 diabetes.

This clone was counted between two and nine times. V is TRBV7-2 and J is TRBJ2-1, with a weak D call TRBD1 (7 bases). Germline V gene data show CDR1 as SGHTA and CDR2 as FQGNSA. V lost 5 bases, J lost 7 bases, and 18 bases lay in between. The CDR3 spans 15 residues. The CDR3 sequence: CASSQGGLSNNEQFF. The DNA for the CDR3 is TGTGCCAGCAGCCAGGGGGGACTCTCGAATAATGAGCAGTTCTTC.

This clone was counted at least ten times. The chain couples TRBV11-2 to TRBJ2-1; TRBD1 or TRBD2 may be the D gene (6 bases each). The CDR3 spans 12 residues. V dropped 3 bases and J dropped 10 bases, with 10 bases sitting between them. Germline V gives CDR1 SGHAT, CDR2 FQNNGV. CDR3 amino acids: CASSFRGGEQFF. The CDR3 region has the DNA TGTGCCAGCAGCTTCAGGGGAGGCGAGCAGTTCTTC.

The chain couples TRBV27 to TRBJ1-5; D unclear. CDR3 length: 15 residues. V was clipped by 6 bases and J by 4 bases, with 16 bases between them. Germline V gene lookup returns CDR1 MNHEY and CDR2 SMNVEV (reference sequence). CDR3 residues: CASSLTRGPNQPQHF. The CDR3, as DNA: TGTGCCAGCAGCCTTACCCGAGGTCCAAATCAGCCCCAGCATTTT.

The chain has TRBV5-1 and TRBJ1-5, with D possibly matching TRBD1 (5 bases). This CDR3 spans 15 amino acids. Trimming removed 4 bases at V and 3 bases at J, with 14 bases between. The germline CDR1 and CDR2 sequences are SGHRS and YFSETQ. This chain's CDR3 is CASSPGPSANQPQHF. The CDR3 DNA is TGCGCCAGCAGCCCGGGACCTTCCGCCAATCAGCCCCAGCATTTT.

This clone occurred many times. This chain's CDR3 is CASSPGQARREKLFF. DNA of the CDR3: TGTGCCAGCTCCCCAGGACAGGCTCGACGTGAAAAACTGTTTTTT. The chain joins TRBV6-5 to TRBJ1-4; 7 positions match TRBD1. Germline V gives CDR1 MNHEY, CDR2 SVGAGI. The CDR3 covers 15 residues. Trimming cost V 8 bases and J 7 bases; bases outside gene matches: 13.

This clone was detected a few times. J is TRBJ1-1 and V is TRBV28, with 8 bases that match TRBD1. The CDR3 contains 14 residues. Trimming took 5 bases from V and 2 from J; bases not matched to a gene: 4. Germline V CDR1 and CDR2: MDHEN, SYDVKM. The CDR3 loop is CASSPGGLNTEAFF. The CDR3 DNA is TGTGCCAGCAGTCCAGGGGGCCTAAACACTGAAGCTTTCTTT.

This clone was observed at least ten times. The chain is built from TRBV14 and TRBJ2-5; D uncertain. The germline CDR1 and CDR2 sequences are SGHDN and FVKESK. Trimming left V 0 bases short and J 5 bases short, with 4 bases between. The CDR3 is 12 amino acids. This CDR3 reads CASSQDYETQYF. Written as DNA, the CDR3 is TGTGCCAGCAGCCAAGATTATGAGACCCAGTACTTC. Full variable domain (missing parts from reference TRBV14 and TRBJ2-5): EAGVTQFPSHSVIEKGQTVTLRCDPISGHDNLYWYRRVMGKEIKFLLHFVKESKQDESGMPNNRFLAERTGGTYSTLKVQPAELEDSGVYFCASSQDYETQYFGPGTRLLVL.